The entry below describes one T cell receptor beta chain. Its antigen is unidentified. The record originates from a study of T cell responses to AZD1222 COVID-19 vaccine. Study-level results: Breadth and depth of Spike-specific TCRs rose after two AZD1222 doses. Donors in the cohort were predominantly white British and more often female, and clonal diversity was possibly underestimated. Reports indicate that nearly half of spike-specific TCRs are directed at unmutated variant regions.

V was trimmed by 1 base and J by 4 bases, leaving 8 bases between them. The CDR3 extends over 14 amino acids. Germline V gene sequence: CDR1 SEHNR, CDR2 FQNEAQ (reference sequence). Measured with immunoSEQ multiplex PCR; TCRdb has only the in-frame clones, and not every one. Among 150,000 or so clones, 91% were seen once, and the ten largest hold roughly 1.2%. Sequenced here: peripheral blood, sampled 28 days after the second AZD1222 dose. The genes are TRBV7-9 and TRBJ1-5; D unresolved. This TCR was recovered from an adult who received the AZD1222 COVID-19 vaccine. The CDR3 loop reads CASSLGTVNQPQHF. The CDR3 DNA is TGTGCCAGCAGCTTAGGAACAGTAAATCAGCCCCAGCATTTT. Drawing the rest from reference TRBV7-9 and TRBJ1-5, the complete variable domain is DTGVSQNPRHKITKRGQNVTFRCDPISEHNRLYWYRQTLGQGPEFLTYFQNEAQLEKSRLLSDRFSAERPKGSFSTLEIQRTEQGDSAMYLCASSLGTVNQPQHFGDGTRLSIL.